Presented here are 21 T cell receptor beta chains from one specimen sequenced in a study of blood T cells in healthy people across ages. Next came a second PCR, run for about 7 to 11 cycles, which used a sample-barcoded 5' primer along with a J-beta primer mix. TCRdb re-called the 5' RACE reads through MiXCR, storing one row per CDR3 protein. The top ten hold over 7% of the sample, which has 1.5 million to 2 million distinct CDR3 sequences, about 30% seen once. Input material: blood. The receptor source for this set is a woman aged 25 to 39 in good health.

This clonotype was picked up a small number of times. The V gene is TRBV20-1, the J gene TRBJ2-1; no clear D gene. Between the trimmed V and J ends, which lost 6 bases and 5 bases, there was a span of 11 bases. This CDR3 region has 12 residues. Germline CDR1 is DFQATT and CDR2 is SNEGSKA (reference sequence). This CDR3 is CSASVRDNEQFF. DNA for the CDR3: TGCAGTGCGTCTGTCCGGGACAATGAGCAGTTCTTC.

This chain joins TRBV4-3 and TRBJ1-1; TRBD1 might be the D (6 bases). The germline V gene has CDR1 LGHNA and CDR2 YSLEER. Trimming removed 0 bases at V and 5 bases at J, with 16 bases between. This CDR3 is 16 amino acids long. The CDR3 spells CASSQDDVSRGTEAFF. CDR3 in DNA: TGCGCCAGCAGCCAAGATGACGTTTCGAGGGGGACTGAAGCTTTCTTT.

This clonotype showed up just a few times. This CDR3 is CASSLGPGSNYGYTF. CDR3 nucleotides: TGTGCCAGCAGCTTAGGCCCAGGGAGTAACTATGGCTACACCTTC. The V gene is TRBV11-2, the J gene TRBJ1-2; perhaps TRBD1 as D (5 bases). Per the germline V gene, CDR1 is SGHAT and CDR2 is FQNNGV. The CDR3 totals 15 residues. The V and J ends lost 1 base and 1 base respectively, with 10 bases between them. Complete variable domain (other parts from reference TRBV11-2 and TRBJ1-2): EAGVAQSPRYKIIEKRQSVAFWCNPISGHATLYWYQQILGQGPKLLIQFQNNGVVDDSQLPKDRFSAERLKGVDSTLKIQPAKLEDSAVYLCASSLGPGSNYGYTFGSGTRLTVV.

The table lists this clonotype with many counts. J is TRBJ1-5 and V is TRBV28, with a possible D match to TRBD1 (5 bases). Germline V lookup: CDR1 MDHEN, CDR2 SYDVKM. V lost 1 base to trimming and J lost 6 bases, with 16 bases between them. CDR3 length: 16 amino acids. In nucleotides, the CDR3 is TGTGCCAGCAGTTTATCCGGGGGAACCAGGAGTCAGCCCCAGCATTTT. Translation gives CASSLSGGTRSQPQHF. Full variable domain (remainder filled in from reference TRBV28 and TRBJ1-5): DVKVTQSSRYLVKRTGEKVFLECVQDMDHENMFWYRQDPGLGLRLIYFSYDVKMKEKGDIPEGYSVSREKKERFSLILESASTNQTSMYLCASSLSGGTRSQPQHFGDGTRLSIL.

This chain joins TRBV5-1 and TRBJ2-1, with D hard to call. The length of the CDR3 is 14 residues. Germline V CDR1 and CDR2: SGHRS, YFSETQ. The V end lost 5 bases, the J end lost 10 bases, and 19 bases lay between the germline ends. Here the CDR3 reads CASRATQLSYEQFF. CDR3 sequence (DNA): TGCGCCAGCAGGGCGACGCAACTTTCCTACGAGCAGTTCTTC. Based on the CDR3 plus reference TRBV5-1 and TRBJ2-1, the full variable domain is KAGVTQTPRYLIKTRGQQVTLSCSPISGHRSVSWYQQTPGQGLQFLFEYFSETQRNKGNFPGRFSGRQFSNSRSEMNVSTLELGDSALYLCASRATQLSYEQFFGPGTRLTVL.

This clonotype has just a few counts. The V gene is TRBV3-1, the J gene TRBJ1-6; the match to TRBD1 covers 7 bases. The germline V gene encodes CDR1 LGHDT and CDR2 YNNKEL (reference sequence). Trimming removed 2 bases from V and 6 bases from J; junction bases left unmatched: 1. This CDR3 region has 14 residues. CDR3 DNA sequence: TGTGCCAGCAGCCAAACAGGGGTTAATTCACCCCTCCACTTT. It specifies CASSQTGVNSPLHF.

For this clonotype: This may be a read error, as it is one base from a much larger clone. The genes are TRBV6-5 and TRBJ2-4, with D maybe TRBD1 (6 bases). The CDR3 contains 13 residues. The V gene lost 8 bases and the J gene lost 13 bases, with 21 bases spanning the gap. Germline V lookup: CDR1 MNHEY, CDR2 SVGAGI. The chain's CDR3 is CASSRGDHNEQYF. The CDR3, as DNA: TGTGCCAGCTCCAGGGGCGACCACAATGAGCAGTACTTC.

Comment on this clonotype: Germline and junction disagree at one end, which may indicate a read error. V gene TRBV20-1 combines with J gene TRBJ2-3; 9 bases agree with TRBD2. The CDR3 runs 14 residues. Germline V gene sequence: CDR1 DFQATT, CDR2 SNEGSKA (reference sequence). CDR3 in DNA: TGCAGTGCTAGACCCGGGACTAGCAGAGATACGCAGTATTTT. Protein: CSARPGTSRDTQYF.

This clonotype was recorded at least ten times. The CDR3 sequence: CASSLFGTGGETQYF. The DNA for the CDR3 is TGTGCCAGCAGTTTATTCGGGACAGGGGGAGAGACCCAGTACTTC. V usage is TRBV12-3 or TRBV12-4 and J usage is TRBJ2-5; 11 bases line up with TRBD1. There are 15 residues in the CDR3. V gave up 2 bases and J gave up 4 bases; unmatched junction bases: 3.

The chain links TRBV5-1 to TRBJ2-7; D possibly matches TRBD1 or TRBD2 (6 bases each). The CDR3 has 15 residues. The germline CDR1 and CDR2 sequences are SGHRS and YFSETQ. V was trimmed by 7 bases and J by 2 bases, leaving 19 bases between them. This chain's CDR3 is CASAAGGNKAYEQYF. The CDR3 coding sequence is TGCGCCAGCGCAGCCGGGGGCAACAAGGCCTACGAGCAGTACTTC.

This clonotype was counted a few times. The genes are TRBV5-6 and TRBJ2-5, with TRBD2 matching over 12 bases. Germline values: CDR1 SGHDT, CDR2 YYEEEE. The CDR3 covers 16 residues. V was clipped by 3 bases and J by 2 bases; unmatched bases: 5. The DNA for the CDR3 is TGTGCCAGCAGCTCCACTAGCGGGGGGCGACAAGAGACCCAGTACTTC. This codes for CASSSTSGGRQETQYF.

On this clonotype itself: An end of the junction does not agree with germline; a read error may underlie this. The rearrangement joins TRBV29-1 to TRBJ2-5; D unclear. CDR3 length equals 13 residues. CDR1 and CDR2 from the germline V gene are SQVTM and ANQGSEA. CDR3 in amino acids: CSIETGPLVSQYF. Written as DNA, the CDR3 is TGCAGCATTGAAACCGGGCCTCTCGTTTCCCAGTACTTC.

In this sample, this clonotype turned up a few times. CDR3 coding DNA: TGTGCCAGCAGCTTATCCGAAACCACTGAAGCTTTCTTT. Translated, it gives CASSLSETTEAFF. The gene calls are TRBV7-9 and TRBJ1-1; D is uncertain. CDR3 length: 13 residues. Germline V lookup: CDR1 SEHNR, CDR2 FQNEAQ (reference sequence). V lost 2 bases to trimming and J lost 4 bases, with 8 bases between them. The whole variable domain, filled in from reference TRBV7-9 and TRBJ1-1, reads DTGVSQNPRHKITKRGQNVTFRCDPISEHNRLYWYRQTLGQGPEFLTYFQNEAQLEKSRLLSDRFSAERPKGSFSTLEIQRTEQGDSAMYLCASSLSETTEAFFGQGTRLTVV.

About this clonotype: This sequence may be a read error, since a much larger clone differs from it by one base. The chain has TRBV10-3 and TRBJ1-2, with D unresolved. The length of the CDR3 is 15 residues. Germline assignment: CDR1 ENHRY and CDR2 SYGVKD. CDR3 in DNA: TGTGCCTTCAGTGAGCCGGGAGGGAACGTCTATGGCTACACCTTC. It translates to CAFSEPGGNVYGYTF.

Comment on this clonotype: Sequence at one end of the junction differs from germline and may be a read error. The J gene is TRBJ2-3, the V gene TRBV12-3 or TRBV12-4; D gene unclear. The CDR3 is 13 residues long. The CDR3 region is CASSLVGTDAQYF. Written as DNA, the CDR3 is TGTGCCAGCAGTTTAGTCGGCACAGATGCGCAGTATTTT.

The rearrangement links TRBV7-2 to TRBJ1-2; 8 bases agree with TRBD1. Trimming cost V 4 bases and J 0 bases; bases outside gene matches: 4. Germline-derived CDR1 and CDR2 are SGHTA and FQGNSA. CDR3 length: 15 residues. The CDR3 protein is CASSSTGDPNYGYTF. The DNA for the CDR3 is TGTGCCAGCAGCTCGACAGGGGATCCTAACTATGGCTACACCTTC.

This chain uses TRBV4-3 with TRBJ1-3, with D perhaps TRBD1 (5 bases). The CDR3 is 15 residues long. Germline V gives CDR1 LGHNA, CDR2 YSLEER. V shed 5 bases and J shed 4 bases, with 15 bases lying between them. For the CDR3, the DNA is TGCGCCAGCAGCTGGACACGAGGCGGGGGAAACACCATATATTTT. Its protein product is CASSWTRGGGNTIYF.

In this sample, this clonotype turned up a few times. The chain joins TRBV20-1 to TRBJ1-4; no clear D. This CDR3 is 14 amino acids long. Germline V gene data show CDR1 as DFQATT and CDR2 as SNEGSKA (reference sequence). The V and J ends lost 7 bases and 6 bases respectively, with 18 bases between them. The CDR3 bases are TGCAGTGTTTCAACGGGTTCGTTGGATGAAAAACTGTTTTTT. It specifies CSVSTGSLDEKLFF.

The chain is built from TRBV20-1 and TRBJ1-5; 7 bases agree with TRBD1. The CDR3 extends over 12 amino acids. V dropped 7 bases and J dropped 11; count of bases not matched to a gene: 11. From germline, CDR1 is DFQATT and CDR2 SNEGSKA (reference sequence). CDR3 coding DNA: TGCAGTGTTGGACAGGCCCCAAGGTCCCAGCATTTT. Encoded protein: CSVGQAPRSQHF.

This chain connects TRBV5-5 to TRBJ1-1; possibly TRBD1 for D (5 bases). Between the trimmed V and J ends, which lost 0 bases and 5 bases, there was a span of 14 bases. Germline values: CDR1 SGHKS, CDR2 YYEKEE (reference sequence). This CDR3 has 15 amino acids. The CDR3 region has the DNA TGTGCCAGCAGCTTGGCCGGTCGACAGTTAACTGAAGCTTTCTTT. As protein: CASSLAGRQLTEAFF.

A few counts support this clonotype. The J gene is TRBJ2-1, the V gene TRBV7-9, with 7 positions matching TRBD2. J lost 0 bases, V lost 5 bases, and 10 bases had no gene match. This CDR3 comprises 17 residues. The germline V gene encodes CDR1 SEHNR and CDR2 FQNEAQ (reference sequence). The CDR3 loop is CASSDGVGGGSYNEQFF. Written as DNA, the CDR3 is TGTGCCAGCAGCGATGGAGTTGGGGGGGGCTCCTACAATGAGCAGTTCTTC.